The clone carrying this TCR beta chain appeared a few times. The antigen is not known. Peripheral blood genomic DNA, not sorted cells or RNA, was the template. This sample was included in a study of T cell repertoires in aging, cancer and after chemotherapy. Study-level findings and limits: In cancer patients, declining TCR diversity with age involved lost richness and lost evenness.

A mixed TRB-A/B primer pool amplified rearranged TRB by multiplex touch-down PCR. TCRdb re-analysed the multiplex PCR reads in MiXCR, keeping a single row per CDR3 protein. The sample lists roughly 1,800 distinct CDR3 sequences; 22% were seen once. Specimen: blood. The TCR was taken from a human donor with a blood cancer.

The CDR3 spells CASSSNAPYEQYF. The CDR3, as DNA: TGTGCCAGCAGTTCCAACGCGCCTTACGAGCAGTACTTC. The chain is built from TRBV12-3 or TRBV12-4 and TRBJ2-7; no definite D call. The germline V and J ends were trimmed by 4 bases and 4 bases, with 11 bases remaining between them. The CDR3 sequence is 13 residues long.